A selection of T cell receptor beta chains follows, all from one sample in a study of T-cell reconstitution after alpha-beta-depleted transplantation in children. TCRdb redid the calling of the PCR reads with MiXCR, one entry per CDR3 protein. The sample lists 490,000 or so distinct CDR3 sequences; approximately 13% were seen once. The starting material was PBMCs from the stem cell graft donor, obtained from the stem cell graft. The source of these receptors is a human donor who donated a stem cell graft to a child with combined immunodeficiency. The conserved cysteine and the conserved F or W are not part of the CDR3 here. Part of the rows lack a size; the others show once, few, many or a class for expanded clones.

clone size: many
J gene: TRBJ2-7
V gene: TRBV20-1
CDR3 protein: SARGGSGITHYEQY

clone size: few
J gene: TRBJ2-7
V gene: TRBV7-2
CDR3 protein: ASSMGPEQY

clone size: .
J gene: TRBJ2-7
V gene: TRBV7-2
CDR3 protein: ASSFPDYEQY

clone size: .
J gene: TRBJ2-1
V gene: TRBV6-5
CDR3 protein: ASSYIWSGRAGLFDEQF

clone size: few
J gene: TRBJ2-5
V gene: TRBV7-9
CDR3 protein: ASSLQGGGNIRETQY

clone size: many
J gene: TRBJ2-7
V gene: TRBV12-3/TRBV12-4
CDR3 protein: ASKGGAAYEQY

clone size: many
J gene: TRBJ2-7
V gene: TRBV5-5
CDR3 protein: ASSSMPGAYEQY

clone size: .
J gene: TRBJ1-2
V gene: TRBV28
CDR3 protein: ASSPRRDSYGYT

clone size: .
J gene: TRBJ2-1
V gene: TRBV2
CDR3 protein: ASSDRTSVSYNEQF

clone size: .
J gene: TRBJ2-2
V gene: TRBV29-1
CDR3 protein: SVYDSRPNTGELF

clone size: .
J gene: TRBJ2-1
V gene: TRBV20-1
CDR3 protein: SARRGATGGPYGNEQF

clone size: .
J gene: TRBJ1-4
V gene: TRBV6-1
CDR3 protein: ASSPTPEEKLF

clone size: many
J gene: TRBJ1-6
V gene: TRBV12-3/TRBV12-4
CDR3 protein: ASSPGTGDSPLH

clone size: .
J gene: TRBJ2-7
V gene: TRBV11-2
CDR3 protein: ASSPRLAGDSFVSYEQY

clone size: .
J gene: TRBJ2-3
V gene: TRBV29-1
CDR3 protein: SVGGLADTDTQY

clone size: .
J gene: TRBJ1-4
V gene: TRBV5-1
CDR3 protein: ASSFLGAANEKLF

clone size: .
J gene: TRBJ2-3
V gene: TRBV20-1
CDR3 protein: SAELQPGGADTQY

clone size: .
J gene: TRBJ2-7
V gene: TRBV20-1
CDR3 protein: SARLQRREGPRSYEQY

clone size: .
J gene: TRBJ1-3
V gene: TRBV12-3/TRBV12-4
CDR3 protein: ASTRPGNTIY

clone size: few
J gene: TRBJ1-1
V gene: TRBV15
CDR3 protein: ATTPGDSNTEAF

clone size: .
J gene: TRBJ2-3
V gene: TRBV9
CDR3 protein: ASSLDRGISTDTQY

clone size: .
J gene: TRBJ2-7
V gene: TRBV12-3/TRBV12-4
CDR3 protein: ASSWGDYQY

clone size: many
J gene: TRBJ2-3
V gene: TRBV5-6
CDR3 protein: ASSLPGRDTQY

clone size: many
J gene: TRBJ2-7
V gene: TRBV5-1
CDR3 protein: ASSLRPQTYEQY

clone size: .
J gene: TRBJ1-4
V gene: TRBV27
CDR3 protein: ASSLHSSGQNEKLF

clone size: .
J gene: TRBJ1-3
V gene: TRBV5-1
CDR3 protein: ASSFRQQEGNTIY

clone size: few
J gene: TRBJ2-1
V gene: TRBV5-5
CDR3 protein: ASSLLRVAGVLEQF

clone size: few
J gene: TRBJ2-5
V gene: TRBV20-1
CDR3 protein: SAWTSGGMYQETQY

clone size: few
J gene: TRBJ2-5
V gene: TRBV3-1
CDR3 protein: ASSPSGLAPGTQY

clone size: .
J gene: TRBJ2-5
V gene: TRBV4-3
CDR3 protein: ASSQEVGGGGETQY

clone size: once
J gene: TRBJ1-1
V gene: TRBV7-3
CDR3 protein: ASSPSVTGGSKAF

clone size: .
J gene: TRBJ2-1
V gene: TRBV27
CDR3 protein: ASSFAVYNEQF

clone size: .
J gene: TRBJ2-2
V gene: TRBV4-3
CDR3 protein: ASSQDTGTSGFNGELF

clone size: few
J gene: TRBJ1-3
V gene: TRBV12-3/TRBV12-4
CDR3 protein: ASSLAVLSGNTIY

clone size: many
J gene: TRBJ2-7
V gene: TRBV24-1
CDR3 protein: ATSDPGRGYEQY

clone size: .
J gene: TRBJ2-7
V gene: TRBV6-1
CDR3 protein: ASSRGQGTHEQY

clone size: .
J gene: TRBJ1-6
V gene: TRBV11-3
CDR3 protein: ASSRRTGGNSPLH